This T cell receptor (beta chain) appears in the sequencing data of a study of T cell changes during pregnancy in multiple sclerosis. V lost 3 bases, J lost 5 bases, and 11 bases lay in between. CDR1 and CDR2 from the germline V gene are PRHDT and FYEKMQ (reference sequence). The CDR3 covers 14 residues. Assay used: immunoSEQ multiplex PCR; TCRdb lists only in-frame clones, some missing. The sample consists of about 50,000 clones, roughly 95% of them appearing once. The source of this sequence is a female donor with multiple sclerosis, enrolled in a pregnancy study. The chain couples TRBV13 to TRBJ2-1; no reliable D call. The specimen comprised CD4+ T cells from peripheral blood mononuclear cells, sampled in the third trimester of pregnancy. The DNA of the CDR3 is TGTGCCAGCAGCTTGCCAGGTTCCAACAATGAGCAGTTCTTC. It specifies CASSLPGSNNEQFF.